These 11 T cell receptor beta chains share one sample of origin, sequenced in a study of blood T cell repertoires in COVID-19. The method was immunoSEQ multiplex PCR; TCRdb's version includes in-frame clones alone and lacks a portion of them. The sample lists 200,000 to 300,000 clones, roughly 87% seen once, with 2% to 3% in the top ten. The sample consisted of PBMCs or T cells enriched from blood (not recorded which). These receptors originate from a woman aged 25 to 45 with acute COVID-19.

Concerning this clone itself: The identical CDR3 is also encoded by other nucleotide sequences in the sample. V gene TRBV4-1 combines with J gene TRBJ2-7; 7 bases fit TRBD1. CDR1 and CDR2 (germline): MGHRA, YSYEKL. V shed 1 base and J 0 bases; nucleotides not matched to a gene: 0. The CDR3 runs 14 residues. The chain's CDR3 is CASSQGDSSYEQYF. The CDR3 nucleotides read TGCGCCAGCAGCCAAGGGGACAGCTCCTACGAGCAGTACTTC.

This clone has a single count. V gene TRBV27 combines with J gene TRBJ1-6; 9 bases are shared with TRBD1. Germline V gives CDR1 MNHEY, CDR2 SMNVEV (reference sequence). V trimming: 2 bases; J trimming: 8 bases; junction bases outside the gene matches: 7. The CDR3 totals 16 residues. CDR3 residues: CASSLGLTGGYSPLHF. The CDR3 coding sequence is TGTGCCAGCAGTTTAGGATTGACAGGGGGTTATTCACCCCTCCACTTT.

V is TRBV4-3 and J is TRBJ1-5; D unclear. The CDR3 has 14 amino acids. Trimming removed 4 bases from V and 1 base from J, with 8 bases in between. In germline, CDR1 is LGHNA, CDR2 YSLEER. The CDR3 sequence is CASSLAASNQPQHF. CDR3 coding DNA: TGCGCCAGCAGCCTAGCAGCGAGCAATCAGCCCCAGCATTTT.

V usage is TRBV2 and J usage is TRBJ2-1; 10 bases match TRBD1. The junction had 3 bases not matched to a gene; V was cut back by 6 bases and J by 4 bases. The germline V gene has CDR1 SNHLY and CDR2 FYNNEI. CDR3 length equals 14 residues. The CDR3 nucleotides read TGTGCCAGCAGCCGGACAGGGGGGTACAATGAGCAGTTCTTC. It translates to CASSRTGGYNEQFF.

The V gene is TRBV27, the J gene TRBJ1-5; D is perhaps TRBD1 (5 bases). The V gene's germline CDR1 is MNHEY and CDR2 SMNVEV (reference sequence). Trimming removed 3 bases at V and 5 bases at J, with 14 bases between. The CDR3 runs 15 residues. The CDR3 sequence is CASSLFGHNYQPQHF. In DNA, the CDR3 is TGTGCCAGCAGTTTGTTCGGACACAACTATCAGCCCCAGCATTTT.

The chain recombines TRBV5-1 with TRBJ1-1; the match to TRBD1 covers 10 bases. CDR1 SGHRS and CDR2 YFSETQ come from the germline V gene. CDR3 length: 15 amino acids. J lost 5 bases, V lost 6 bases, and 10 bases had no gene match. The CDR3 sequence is CASTLIPGQGTEAFF. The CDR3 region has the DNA TGCGCCAGCACATTGATTCCGGGACAGGGGACTGAAGCTTTCTTT.

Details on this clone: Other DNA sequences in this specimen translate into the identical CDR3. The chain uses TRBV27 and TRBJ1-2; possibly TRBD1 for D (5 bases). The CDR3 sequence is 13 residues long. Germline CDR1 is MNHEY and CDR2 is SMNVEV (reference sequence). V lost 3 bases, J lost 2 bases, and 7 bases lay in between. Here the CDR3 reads CASSFGGNYGYTF. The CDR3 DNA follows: TGTGCCAGCAGTTTCGGGGGGAACTATGGCTACACCTTC.

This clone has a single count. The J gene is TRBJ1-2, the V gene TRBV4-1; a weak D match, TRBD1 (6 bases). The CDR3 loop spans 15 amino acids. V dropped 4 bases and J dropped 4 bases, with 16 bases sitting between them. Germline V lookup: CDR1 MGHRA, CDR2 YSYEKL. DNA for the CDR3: TGCGCCAGCAGCCCTACACACAGGGTACGCTATGGCTACACCTTC. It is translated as CASSPTHRVRYGYTF.

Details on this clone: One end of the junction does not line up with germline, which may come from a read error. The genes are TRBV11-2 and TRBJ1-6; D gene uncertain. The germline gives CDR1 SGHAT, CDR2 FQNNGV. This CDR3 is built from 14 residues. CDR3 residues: CASTLSEGISPLHF. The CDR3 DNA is TGTGCCAGCACCTTAAGTGAGGGTATTTCACCCCTCCACTTT.

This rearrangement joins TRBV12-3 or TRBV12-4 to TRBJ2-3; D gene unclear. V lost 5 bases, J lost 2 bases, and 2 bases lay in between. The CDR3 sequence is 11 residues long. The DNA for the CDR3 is TGTGCCAGCAGTCACACAGATACGCAGTATTTT. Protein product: CASSHTDTQYF.

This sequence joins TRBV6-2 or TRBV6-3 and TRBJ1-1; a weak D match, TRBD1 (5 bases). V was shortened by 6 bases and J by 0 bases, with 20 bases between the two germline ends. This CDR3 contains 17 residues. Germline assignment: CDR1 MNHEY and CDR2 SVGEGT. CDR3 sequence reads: CASSPWAGGKMNTEAFF. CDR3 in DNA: TGTGCCAGCAGCCCCTGGGCGGGGGGAAAAATGAACACTGAAGCTTTCTTT.